This TCR beta chain was identified in a study of T cell responses to AZD1222 COVID-19 vaccine. Notes on the study in general: White British people made up most donors, females outnumbered males, and clonal diversity was possibly underestimated. Scientists sampled the repertoires only once the peak T cell response had passed. Two AZD1222 doses significantly raised spike-specific TCR breadth and depth over controls.

As to this clone: The antigen is undetermined.

This table comes from immunoSEQ multiplex PCR, and its TCRdb copy is limited to in-frame clones, with some not included. Of about 180,000 clones listed, about 93% are singletons. The material sequenced was peripheral blood, taken 28 days after the second dose of the MenACWY control vaccine. The receptor comes from an adult who received the MenACWY meningococcal vaccine as a control.

In nucleotides, the CDR3 is TGTGCCAGCAGCCAAGGGGGGTTGGGCAATCAGCCCCAGCATTTT. It is translated as CASSQGGLGNQPQHF. The rearrangement joins TRBV14 to TRBJ1-5, with D perhaps TRBD1 (5 bases). Trimming cost V 1 base and J 2 bases, with 9 bases left between them. The CDR3 length is 15 residues. Germline assignment: CDR1 SGHDN and CDR2 FVKESK.